This T cell receptor (beta chain) appears in the sequencing data of a study of blood T cell repertoires in COVID-19. CDR3 length equals 14 residues. Per the germline V gene, CDR1 is LGHDT and CDR2 is YNNKEL (reference sequence). V gave up 3 bases and J gave up 3 bases, with 12 bases separating them. Authors' analysis steps: Quantification of nucleated cells was approximated via reference gene primer amplification. Only in-frame clones appear in the TCRdb table, and some are missing; sequencing was by immunoSEQ multiplex PCR. The DNA was the basis for D and trimming; V, J and clone size are from that table. There are approximately 240,000 clones in the sample; approximately 90% occur only once, and about 6% lies in the top ten.

This TCR came from a woman aged 25 to 39 with acute COVID-19. The V and J genes are TRBV3-1 (or the pseudogene TRBV3-2) and TRBJ2-7, with D possibly being TRBD1 (6 bases). Source material: PBMCs or T cells enriched from blood (not recorded which). This CDR3 is CASSQMTGLYEQYF. For the CDR3, the DNA is TGTGCCAGCAGCCAGATGACAGGACTCTACGAGCAGTACTTC.